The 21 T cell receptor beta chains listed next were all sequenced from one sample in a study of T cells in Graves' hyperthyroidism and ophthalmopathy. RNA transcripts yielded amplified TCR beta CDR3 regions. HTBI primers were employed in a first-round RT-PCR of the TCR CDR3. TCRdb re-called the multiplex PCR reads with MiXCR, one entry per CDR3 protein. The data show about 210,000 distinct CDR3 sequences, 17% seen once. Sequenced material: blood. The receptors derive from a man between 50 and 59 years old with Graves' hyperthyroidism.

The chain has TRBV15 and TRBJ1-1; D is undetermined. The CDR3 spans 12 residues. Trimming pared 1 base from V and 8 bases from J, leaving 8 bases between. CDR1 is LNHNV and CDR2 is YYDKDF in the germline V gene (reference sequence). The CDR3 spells CATSRVNSEAFF. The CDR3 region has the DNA TGTGCCACCAGCAGAGTAAATTCCGAAGCTTTCTTT.

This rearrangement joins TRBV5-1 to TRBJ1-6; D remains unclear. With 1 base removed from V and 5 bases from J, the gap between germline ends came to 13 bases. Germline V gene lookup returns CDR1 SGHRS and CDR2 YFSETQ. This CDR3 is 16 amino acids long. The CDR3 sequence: CASSLSIGDHNSPLHF. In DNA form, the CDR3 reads TGCGCCAGCAGCTTGTCCATTGGTGATCATAATTCACCCCTCCACTTT.

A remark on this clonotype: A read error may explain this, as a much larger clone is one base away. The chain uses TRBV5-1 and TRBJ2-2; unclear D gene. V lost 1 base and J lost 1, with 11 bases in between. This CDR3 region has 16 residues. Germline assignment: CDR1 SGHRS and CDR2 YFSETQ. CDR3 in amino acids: CASSLLILRNTGELFF. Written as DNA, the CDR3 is TGCGCCAGCAGCTTGTTGATCTTGAGGAACACCGGGGAGCTGTTTTTT.

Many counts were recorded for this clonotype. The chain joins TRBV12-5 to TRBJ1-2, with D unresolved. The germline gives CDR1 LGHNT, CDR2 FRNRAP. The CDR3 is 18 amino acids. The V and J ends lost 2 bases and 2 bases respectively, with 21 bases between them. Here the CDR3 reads CASGLKPPNPHQNYGYTF. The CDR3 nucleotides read TGTGCTAGTGGTTTGAAGCCCCCGAACCCTCACCAGAACTATGGCTACACCTTC.

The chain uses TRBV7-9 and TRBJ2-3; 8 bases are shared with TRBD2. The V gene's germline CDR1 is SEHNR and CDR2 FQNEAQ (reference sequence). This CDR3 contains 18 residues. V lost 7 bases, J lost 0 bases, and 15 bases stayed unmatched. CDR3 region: CASTFGFGAGASTDTQYF. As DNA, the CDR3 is TGTGCCAGCACCTTCGGTTTCGGAGCGGGGGCTAGCACAGATACGCAGTATTTT.

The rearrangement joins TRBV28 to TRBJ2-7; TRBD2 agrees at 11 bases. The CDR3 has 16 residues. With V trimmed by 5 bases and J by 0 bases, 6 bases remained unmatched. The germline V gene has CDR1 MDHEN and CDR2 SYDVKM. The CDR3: CASSAPGLADSYEQYF. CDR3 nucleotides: TGTGCCAGCAGTGCACCGGGACTAGCGGACTCCTACGAGCAGTACTTC.

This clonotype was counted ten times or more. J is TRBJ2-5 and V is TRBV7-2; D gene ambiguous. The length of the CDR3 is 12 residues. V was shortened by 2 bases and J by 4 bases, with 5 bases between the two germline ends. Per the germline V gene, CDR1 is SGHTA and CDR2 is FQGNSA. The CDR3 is CASSLSIETQYF. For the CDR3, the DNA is TGTGCCAGCAGCTTATCAATAGAGACCCAGTACTTC.

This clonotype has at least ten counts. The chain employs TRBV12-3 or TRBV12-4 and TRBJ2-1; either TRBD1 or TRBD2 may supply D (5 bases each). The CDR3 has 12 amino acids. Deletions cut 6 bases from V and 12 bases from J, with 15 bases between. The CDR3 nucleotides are TGTGCCAGCAGCTACCGGGGCCGTTGGCAGTTCTTC. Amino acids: CASSYRGRWQFF.

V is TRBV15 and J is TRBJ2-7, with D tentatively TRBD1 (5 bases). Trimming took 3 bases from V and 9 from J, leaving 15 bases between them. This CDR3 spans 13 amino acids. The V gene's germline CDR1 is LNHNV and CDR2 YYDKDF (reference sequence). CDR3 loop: CATSSERGDGQYF. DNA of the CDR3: TGTGCCACCAGCAGTGAAAGGGGTGACGGGCAGTACTTC.

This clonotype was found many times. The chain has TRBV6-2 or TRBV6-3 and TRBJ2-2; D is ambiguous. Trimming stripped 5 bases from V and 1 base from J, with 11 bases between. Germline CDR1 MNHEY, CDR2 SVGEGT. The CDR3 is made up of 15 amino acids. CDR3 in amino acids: CASSRLRQNTGELFF. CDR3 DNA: TGTGCCAGCAGTAGACTCCGACAGAACACCGGGGAGCTGTTTTTT.

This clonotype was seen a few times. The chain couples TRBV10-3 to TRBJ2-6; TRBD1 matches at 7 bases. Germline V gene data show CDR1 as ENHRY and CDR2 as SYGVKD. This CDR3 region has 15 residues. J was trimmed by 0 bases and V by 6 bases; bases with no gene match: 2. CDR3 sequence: CAIRSGGSGANVLTF. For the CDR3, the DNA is TGTGCCATCAGGTCAGGGGGCTCTGGGGCCAACGTCCTGACTTTC.

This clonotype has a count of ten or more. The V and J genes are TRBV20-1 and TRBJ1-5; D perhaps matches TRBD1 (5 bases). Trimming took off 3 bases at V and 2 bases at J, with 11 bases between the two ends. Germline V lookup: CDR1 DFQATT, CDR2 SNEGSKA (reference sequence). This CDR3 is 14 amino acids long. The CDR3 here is CSARGRVRNQPQHF. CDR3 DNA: TGCAGTGCTAGGGGCAGGGTTCGCAATCAGCCCCAGCATTTT.

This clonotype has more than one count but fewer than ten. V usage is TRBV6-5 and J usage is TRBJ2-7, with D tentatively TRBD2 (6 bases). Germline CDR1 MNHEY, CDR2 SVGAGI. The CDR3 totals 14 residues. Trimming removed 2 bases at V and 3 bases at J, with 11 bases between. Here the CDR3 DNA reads TGTGCCAGCAGTTACGAGGGAGGAGGCTACGAGCAGTACTTC. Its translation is CASSYEGGGYEQYF.

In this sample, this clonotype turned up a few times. The CDR3 sequence is CSARATNEKLFF. Here the CDR3 DNA reads TGCAGTGCTAGAGCAACTAATGAAAAACTGTTTTTT. The gene calls are TRBV20-1 and TRBJ1-4, with unresolved D. This CDR3 has 12 residues. Trimming took off 1 base at V and 0 bases at J, with 0 bases between the two ends. The germline V gene has CDR1 DFQATT and CDR2 SNEGSKA (reference sequence).

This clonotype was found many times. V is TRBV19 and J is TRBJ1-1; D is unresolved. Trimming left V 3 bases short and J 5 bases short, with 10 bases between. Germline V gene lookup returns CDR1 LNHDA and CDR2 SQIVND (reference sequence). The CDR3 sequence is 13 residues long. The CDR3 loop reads CASSIGLGTEAFF. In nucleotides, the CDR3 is TGTGCCAGTAGTATCGGTCTGGGTACTGAAGCTTTCTTT.

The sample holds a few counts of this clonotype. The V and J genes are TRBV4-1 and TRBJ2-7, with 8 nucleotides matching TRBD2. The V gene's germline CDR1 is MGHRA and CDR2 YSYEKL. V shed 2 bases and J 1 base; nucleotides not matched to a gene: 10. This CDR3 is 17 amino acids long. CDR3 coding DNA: TGCGCCAGCAGCCAATTTTTAGCGGGACGGGTGTCCTACGAGCAGTACTTC. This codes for CASSQFLAGRVSYEQYF.

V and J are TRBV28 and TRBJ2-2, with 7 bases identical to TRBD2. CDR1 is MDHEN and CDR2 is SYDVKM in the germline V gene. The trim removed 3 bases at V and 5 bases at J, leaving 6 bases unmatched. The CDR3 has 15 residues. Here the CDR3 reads CASSFVGGQTGELFF. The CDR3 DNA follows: TGTGCCAGCAGTTTCGTGGGAGGGCAAACCGGGGAGCTGTTTTTT.

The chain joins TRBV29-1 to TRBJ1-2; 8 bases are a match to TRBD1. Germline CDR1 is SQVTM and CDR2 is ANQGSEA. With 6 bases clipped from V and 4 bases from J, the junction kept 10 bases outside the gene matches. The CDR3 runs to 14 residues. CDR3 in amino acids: CSVRGGQGSYGYTF. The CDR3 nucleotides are TGCAGCGTCAGGGGTGGACAGGGCTCCTATGGCTACACCTTC.

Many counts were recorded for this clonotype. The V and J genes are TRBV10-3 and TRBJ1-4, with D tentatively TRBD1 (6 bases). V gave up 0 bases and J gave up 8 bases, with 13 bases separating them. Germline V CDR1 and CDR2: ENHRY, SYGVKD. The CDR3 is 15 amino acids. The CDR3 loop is CAISESWGREEKLFF. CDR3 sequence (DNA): TGTGCCATCAGTGAGTCATGGGGGCGCGAGGAAAAACTGTTTTTT.

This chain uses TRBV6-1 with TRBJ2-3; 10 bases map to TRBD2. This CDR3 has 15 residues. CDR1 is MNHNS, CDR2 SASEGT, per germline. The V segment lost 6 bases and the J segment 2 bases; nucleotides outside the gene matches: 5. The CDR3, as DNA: TGTGCCAGCAGCCCACTAGCGGGGTACACAGATACGCAGTATTTT. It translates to CASSPLAGYTDTQYF.

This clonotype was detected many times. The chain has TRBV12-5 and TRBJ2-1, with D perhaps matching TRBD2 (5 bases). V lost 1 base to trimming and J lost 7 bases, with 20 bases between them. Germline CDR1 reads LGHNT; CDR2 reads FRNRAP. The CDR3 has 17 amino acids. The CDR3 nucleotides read TGTGCTAGTGGTTTGGGCAAAGCGGACCTTTTCAGTAATGAGCAGTTCTTC. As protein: CASGLGKADLFSNEQFF.